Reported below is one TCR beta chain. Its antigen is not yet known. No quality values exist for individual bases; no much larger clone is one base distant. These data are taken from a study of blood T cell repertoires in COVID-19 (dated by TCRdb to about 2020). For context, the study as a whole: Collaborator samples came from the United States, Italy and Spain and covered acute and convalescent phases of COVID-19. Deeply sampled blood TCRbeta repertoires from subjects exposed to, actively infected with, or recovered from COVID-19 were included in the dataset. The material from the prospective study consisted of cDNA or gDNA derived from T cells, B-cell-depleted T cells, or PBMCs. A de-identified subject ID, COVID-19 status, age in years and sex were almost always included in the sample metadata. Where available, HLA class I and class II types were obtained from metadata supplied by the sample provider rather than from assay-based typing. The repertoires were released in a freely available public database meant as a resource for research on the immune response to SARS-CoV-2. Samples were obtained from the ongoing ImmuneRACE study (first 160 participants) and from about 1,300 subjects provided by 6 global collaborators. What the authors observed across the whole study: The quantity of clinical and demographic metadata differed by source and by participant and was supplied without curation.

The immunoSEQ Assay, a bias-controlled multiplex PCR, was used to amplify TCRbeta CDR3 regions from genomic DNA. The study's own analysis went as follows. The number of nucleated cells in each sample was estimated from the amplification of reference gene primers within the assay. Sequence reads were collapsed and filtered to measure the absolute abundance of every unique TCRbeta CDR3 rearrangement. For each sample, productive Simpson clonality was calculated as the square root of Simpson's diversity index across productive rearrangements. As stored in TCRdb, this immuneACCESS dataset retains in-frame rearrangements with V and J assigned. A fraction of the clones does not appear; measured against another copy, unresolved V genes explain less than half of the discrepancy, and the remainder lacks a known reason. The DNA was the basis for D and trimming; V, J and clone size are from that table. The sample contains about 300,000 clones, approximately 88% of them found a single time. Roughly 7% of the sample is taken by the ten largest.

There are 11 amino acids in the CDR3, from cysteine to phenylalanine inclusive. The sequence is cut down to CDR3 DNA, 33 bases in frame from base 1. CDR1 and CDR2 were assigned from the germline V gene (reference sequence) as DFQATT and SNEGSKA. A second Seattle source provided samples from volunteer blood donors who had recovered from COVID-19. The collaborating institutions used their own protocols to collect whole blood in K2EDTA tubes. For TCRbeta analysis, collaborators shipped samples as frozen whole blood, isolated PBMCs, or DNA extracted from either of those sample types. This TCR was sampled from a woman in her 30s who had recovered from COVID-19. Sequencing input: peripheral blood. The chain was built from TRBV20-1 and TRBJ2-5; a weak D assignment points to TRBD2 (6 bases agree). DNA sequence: TGCTGCCGGGGGATTCAAGAGACCCAGTACTTC. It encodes CCRGIQETQYF.